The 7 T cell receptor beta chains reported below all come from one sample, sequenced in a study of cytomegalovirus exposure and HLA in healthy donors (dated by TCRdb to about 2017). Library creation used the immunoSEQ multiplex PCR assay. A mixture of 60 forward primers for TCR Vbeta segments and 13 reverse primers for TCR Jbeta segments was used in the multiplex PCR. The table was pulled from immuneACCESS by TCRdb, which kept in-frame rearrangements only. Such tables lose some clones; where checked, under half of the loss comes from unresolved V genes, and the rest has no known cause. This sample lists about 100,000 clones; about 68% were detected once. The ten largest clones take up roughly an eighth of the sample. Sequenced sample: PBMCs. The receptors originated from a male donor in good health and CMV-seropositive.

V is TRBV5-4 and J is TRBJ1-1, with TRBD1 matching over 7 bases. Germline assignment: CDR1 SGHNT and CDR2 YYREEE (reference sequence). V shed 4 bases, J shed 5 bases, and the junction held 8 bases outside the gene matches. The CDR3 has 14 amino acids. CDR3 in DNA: TGTGCCAGCAGCGCATCAAGGGGGCAAACTGAAGCTTTCTTT. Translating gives CASSASRGQTEAFF.

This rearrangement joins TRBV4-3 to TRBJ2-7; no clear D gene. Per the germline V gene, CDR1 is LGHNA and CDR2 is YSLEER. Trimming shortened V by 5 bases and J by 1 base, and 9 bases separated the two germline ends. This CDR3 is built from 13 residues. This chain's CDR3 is CASSTTRSYEQYF. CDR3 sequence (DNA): TGCGCCAGCAGCACGACTCGGTCCTACGAGCAGTACTTC.

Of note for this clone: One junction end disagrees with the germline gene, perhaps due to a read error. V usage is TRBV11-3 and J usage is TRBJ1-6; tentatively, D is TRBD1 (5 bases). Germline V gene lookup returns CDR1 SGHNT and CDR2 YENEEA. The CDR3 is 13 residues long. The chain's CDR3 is CASSLDSNSPLHF. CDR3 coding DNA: TGTGCCAGCAGCCTAGACAGTAATTCACCCCTCCACTTT.

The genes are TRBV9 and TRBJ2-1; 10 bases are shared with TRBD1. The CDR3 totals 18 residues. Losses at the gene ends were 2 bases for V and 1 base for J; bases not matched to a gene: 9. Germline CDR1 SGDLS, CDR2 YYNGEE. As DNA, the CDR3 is TGTGCCAGCAGCGTCGGGACAGGGGTCACCCTATCCTACAATGAGCAGTTCTTC. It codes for CASSVGTGVTLSYNEQFF.

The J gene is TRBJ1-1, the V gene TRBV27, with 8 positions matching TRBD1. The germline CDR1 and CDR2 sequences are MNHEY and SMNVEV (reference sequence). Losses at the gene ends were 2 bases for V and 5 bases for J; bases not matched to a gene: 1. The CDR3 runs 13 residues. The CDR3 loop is CASSLTGGTEAFF. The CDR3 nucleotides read TGTGCCAGCAGTTTAACAGGGGGAACTGAAGCTTTCTTT.

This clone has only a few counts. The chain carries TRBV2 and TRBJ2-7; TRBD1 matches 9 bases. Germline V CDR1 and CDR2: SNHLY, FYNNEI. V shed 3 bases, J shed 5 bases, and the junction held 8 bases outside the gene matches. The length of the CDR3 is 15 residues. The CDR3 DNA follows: TGTGCCAGCAGTGACTTTGACAGGGGGAGCCACGAGCAGTACTTC. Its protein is CASSDFDRGSHEQYF.

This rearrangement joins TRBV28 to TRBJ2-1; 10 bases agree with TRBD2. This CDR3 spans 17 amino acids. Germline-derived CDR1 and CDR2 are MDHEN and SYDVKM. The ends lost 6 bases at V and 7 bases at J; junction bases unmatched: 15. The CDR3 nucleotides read TGTGCCAGCAGGCTACAGGGTGGGCTAGCGGGGGTGAATGAGCAGTTCTTC. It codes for CASRLQGGLAGVNEQFF.